These 3 T cell receptor beta chains originate from one sample sequenced in a study of cytomegalovirus exposure and HLA in healthy donors. PCR involved 60 Vbeta and 13 Jbeta primers. Here immunoSEQ multiplex PCR was the method, and the copy in TCRdb shows in-frame clones only, minus some. The sample holds 100,000 to 150,000 clones, about 80% seen once. The sequenced material came from PBMCs. The receptors were sampled from a human donor in good health.

The chain employs TRBV15 and TRBJ1-5, with D perhaps matching TRBD1 (5 bases). V was cut by 2 bases and J by 3 bases, with 14 bases left in between. This CDR3 comprises 16 residues. Per the germline V gene, CDR1 is LNHNV and CDR2 is YYDKDF (reference sequence). CDR3 sequence reads: CATSRSTRQYNQPQHF. The CDR3 coding sequence is TGTGCCACCAGCAGATCAACCAGACAGTACAATCAGCCCCAGCATTTT.

The V and J genes are TRBV29-1 and TRBJ2-3, with a possible D match to TRBD1 (5 bases). The CDR3 is made up of 14 amino acids. Germline loops: CDR1 SQVTM, CDR2 ANQGSEA. The V end lost 1 base, the J end lost 1 base, and 9 bases lay between the germline ends. CDR3 DNA sequence: TGCAGCGTTGAAGGCGGCAGGGGCACAGATACGCAGTATTTT. Amino acids: CSVEGGRGTDTQYF.

The chain links TRBV6-1 to TRBJ1-2; tentative D call: TRBD1 (6 bases). Trimming left V 6 bases short and J 4 bases short, with 15 bases between. Per germline, CDR1 MNHNS and CDR2 SASEGT. The CDR3 totals 14 residues. In nucleotides, the CDR3 is TGTGCCAGCAGCGATAACAGGGTGGTCTATGGCTACACCTTC. Residues: CASSDNRVVYGYTF.